This entry features one T cell receptor (beta chain) sequence. These data come from a study of blood T cell repertoires in COVID-19. Looking at the study overall: Sites across the United States, Italy and Spain contributed samples from acute and convalescent COVID-19. The cDNA or gDNA used as material had been derived from T cells, B-cell-depleted T cells, or PBMCs.

Original processing notes: Researchers report that nucleated cell counts were estimated from reference gene primer amplification. Only in-frame clones appear in the TCRdb table, and some are missing; sequencing was by immunoSEQ multiplex PCR. From that table come the V and J calls and clone size; the DNA was used to work out D and trimming. This repertoire shows about 440,000 clones, 75% to 90% found once; its top ten account for over 4%. Sequenced input: peripheral blood. The sequence came from a woman under 40 with acute or convalescent COVID-19.

CDR3 nucleotides: TGTGCCAGCAGCCAAGAACGACGCGGACAGGGGGTAAACACCGGGGAGCTGTTTTTT. Amino acids: CASSQERRGQGVNTGELFF. V and J are TRBV3-1 (or the pseudogene TRBV3-2) and TRBJ2-2; 10 bases fit TRBD1. Per the germline V gene, CDR1 is LGHDT and CDR2 is YNNKEL (reference sequence). V lost 0 bases and J lost 2; bases outside the gene matches: 9. CDR3 length: 19 amino acids.